One sample yielded the 3 T cell receptor beta chains listed below, sequenced in a study of blood T cell repertoires in COVID-19. Assay: immunoSEQ multiplex PCR; the TCRdb copy retains only in-frame clones and omits some. The repertoire has tens of thousands of clones, 80% to 90% of them found once; the top ten carry approximately 5%. The sequenced sample was peripheral blood. These receptors all stem from a woman of 80 years or more with active or convalescent COVID-19.

This clone was detected a few times. The J gene is TRBJ2-3, the V gene TRBV3-1 (or the pseudogene TRBV3-2), with 12 bases that match TRBD2. The CDR3 contains 17 residues. V shed 2 bases, J shed 0 bases, and the junction held 3 bases outside the gene matches. Germline CDR1 reads LGHDT; CDR2 reads YNNKEL (reference sequence). The CDR3 region has the DNA TGTGCCAGCAGCCAATGGGGACTAGCGGGCAGCACAGATACGCAGTATTTT. Its protein is CASSQWGLAGSTDTQYF.

This clone was counted a single time. Here the CDR3 DNA reads TGTGCCAGCAGTTTACCGGGACAAAATTCACCCCTCCACTTT. Residues: CASSLPGQNSPLHF. The gene calls are TRBV6-2 or TRBV6-3 and TRBJ1-6; a weak D match, TRBD1 (6 bases). This CDR3 spans 14 amino acids. Looked up from germline, CDR1 is MNHEY and CDR2 is SVGEGT. Trimming pared 4 bases from V and 7 bases from J, leaving 11 bases between.

This sequence joins TRBV11-2 and TRBJ2-7; 11 bases align to TRBD2. Germline V gene lookup returns CDR1 SGHAT and CDR2 FQNNGV. The CDR3 is 15 amino acids. The ends lost 7 bases at V and 4 bases at J; junction bases unmatched: 9. The chain's CDR3 is CASTSGSGGAYEQYF. CDR3 in DNA: TGTGCCAGCACTTCAGGTAGCGGGGGGGCTTACGAGCAGTACTTC.